These T cell receptor beta chains were read from a single sample in a study of cytomegalovirus exposure and HLA in healthy donors. Generated by immunoSEQ multiplex PCR, the TCRdb table keeps only in-frame clones and is missing some. The table shows 210,000 or so clones, with approximately 80% occurring only once. Sequenced: PBMCs. The receptors derive from a girl aged 10-17 years in good health and CMV-seronegative. The CDR3 runs from the conserved cysteine through the conserved F or W. Each record gives: V gene, D gene, clone size, J gene, CDR3 protein, CDR3 DNA. A D gene is named only where the DNA matches it firmly. The listing skips clone size in some rows; elsewhere it reads once, few, many or a size class.

TRBV11-2	.	.	TRBJ2-1	CASRTGTNSNEQFF	TGTGCCAGCAGAACCGGGACAAACAGCAATGAGCAGTTCTTC
TRBV19	.	.	TRBJ2-6	CASSIGSAGANVLTF	TGTGCCAGTAGTATCGGGTCGGCTGGGGCCAACGTCCTGACTTTC
TRBV7-2	.	.	TRBJ1-2	CASSPTAGGTLGYTF	TGTGCCAGCAGCCCCACGGCGGGGGGTACCTTGGGCTACACCTTC
TRBV7-6	TRBD1	.	TRBJ1-5	CASSLAMGQGVNQPQHF	TGTGCCAGCAGCTTAGCGATGGGACAGGGAGTGAATCAGCCCCAGCATTTT
TRBV28	TRBD2	.	TRBJ2-7	CASSLTASGIIDEQYF	TGTGCCAGCAGTTTAACTGCTAGCGGGATAATTGACGAGCAGTACTTC
TRBV4-2	.	.	TRBJ2-3	CASSQEDRTDTQYF	TGTGCCAGCAGCCAAGAAGATCGGACAGATACGCAGTATTTT
TRBV10-1	TRBD1	.	TRBJ1-4	CASSEGQEGSNEKLFF	TGCGCCAGCAGTGAAGGACAGGAAGGCTCTAATGAAAAACTGTTTTTT
TRBV9	.	.	TRBJ1-1	CASSAAGQGTTEAFF	TGTGCCAGCAGCGCTGCCGGTCAGGGGACGACTGAAGCTTTCTTT
TRBV7-9	TRBD1	.	TRBJ2-5	CASSFRTGETQYF	TGTGCCAGCAGCTTCCGGACAGGAGAGACCCAGTACTTC
TRBV28	TRBD1	.	TRBJ1-3	CASSTGTGASWPGDTIYF	TGTGCCAGCAGTACCGGGACAGGGGCCTCATGGCCAGGAGACACCATATATTTT
TRBV4-1	.	.	TRBJ2-2	CASPRTGGDTGELFF	TGCGCCAGCCCCCGAACAGGGGGGGACACCGGGGAGCTGTTTTTT
TRBV25-1	.	.	TRBJ1-4	CASSEGRFTNEKLFF	TGTGCCAGCAGTGAAGGGAGGTTTACTAATGAAAAACTGTTTTTT
TRBV7-6	.	.	TRBJ2-1	CASSLDTMVVNEQFF	TGTGCCAGCAGCTTGGACACAATGGTGGTAAATGAGCAGTTCTTC
TRBV6-1	TRBD2	.	TRBJ2-3	CASSDGTRTSRIRTDTQYF	TGTGCCAGCAGTGATGGGACCAGGACTAGCCGGATTCGCACAGATACGCAGTATTTT
TRBV15	TRBD2	.	TRBJ2-3	CATSRVRGVVTDTQYF	TGTGCCACCAGCAGAGTTCGGGGGGTAGTAACAGATACGCAGTATTTT
TRBV4-2	TRBD2	.	TRBJ2-7	CASSQLTLAGGNEQYF	TGTGCCAGCAGCCAACTCACACTAGCGGGGGGAAACGAGCAGTACTTC
TRBV13	.	.	TRBJ1-1	CASSLPGRGLNTEAFF	TGTGCCAGCAGCTTACCCGGCAGAGGGTTAAACACTGAAGCTTTCTTT
TRBV5-1	TRBD2	.	TRBJ2-7	CASSLQAGTSGNYEQYF	TGCGCCAGCAGCTTACAAGCGGGGACTAGCGGTAACTACGAGCAGTACTTC
TRBV29-1	TRBD2	.	TRBJ2-2	CSVVGTSNTGELFF	TGCAGCGTTGTTGGGACTAGTAACACCGGGGAGCTGTTTTTT
TRBV7-6	TRBD1	.	TRBJ1-6	CASSLAFDRGVYSPLHF	TGTGCCAGCAGCTTAGCATTTGACAGGGGTGTGTATTCACCCCTCCACTTT
TRBV28	.	.	TRBJ2-7	CASSLGGVGHEQYF	TGTGCCAGCAGTTTAGGGGGCGTGGGTCACGAGCAGTACTTC
TRBV27	.	.	TRBJ2-2	CASSLLGQRELFF	TGTGCCAGCAGTTTACTTGGACAGAGAGAGCTGTTTTTT
TRBV15	.	.	TRBJ1-3	CATSRDQAYSGNTIYF	TGTGCCACCAGCAGAGATCAGGCCTACTCTGGAAACACCATATATTTT
TRBV7-3	TRBD2	.	TRBJ2-2	CASSYLPGLAGQTGELFF	TGTGCCAGCAGCTACCTCCCGGGACTAGCGGGGCAGACCGGGGAGCTGTTTTTT
TRBV12-5	TRBD1	.	TRBJ2-5	CASGLPPSGTGGETQYF	TGTGCTAGTGGTTTGCCGCCCTCCGGGACAGGGGGAGAGACCCAGTACTTC
TRBV5-1	.	.	TRBJ1-1	CASSQGGENTEAFF	TGCGCCAGCAGCCAAGGGGGGGAAAACACTGAGGCTTTCTTT
TRBV5-1	TRBD1	.	TRBJ1-2	CASSRTGDYYGYTF	TGCGCCAGCAGTCGGACAGGGGACTACTATGGCTACACCTTC
TRBV7-9	TRBD1	.	TRBJ1-4	CASSRTGKSEKLFF	TGTGCCAGCAGCCGGACAGGGAAAAGTGAAAAACTGTTTTTT
TRBV2	.	.	TRBJ2-2	CASVPYTGELFF	TGTGCCAGCGTCCCTTACACCGGGGAGCTGTTTTTT
TRBV7-2	.	.	TRBJ2-3	CASSLVEAQYF	TGTGCCAGCAGCTTAGTTGAGGCGCAGTATTTT
TRBV11-2	.	once	TRBJ2-7	CASSRRDSGYEQYF	TGTGCCAGCAGCCGCCGGGACTCAGGCTACGAGCAGTACTTC
TRBV6-5	.	once	TRBJ1-5	CASSPQGNNQPQHF	TGTGCCAGCAGTCCGCAGGGTAACAATCAGCCCCAGCATTTT
TRBV7-6	TRBD1	.	TRBJ1-5	CASSSRTGNYMQPQHF	TGTGCCAGCAGCTCTAGGACAGGGAATTATATGCAGCCCCAGCATTTT
TRBV27	.	.	TRBJ2-7	CASSLGGFYEQYF	TGTGCCAGCAGTTTAGGGGGCTTCTACGAGCAGTACTTC
TRBV15	.	.	TRBJ1-1	CATSRDYLLEAFF	TGTGCCACCAGCAGAGATTATCTTCTTGAAGCTTTCTTT
TRBV7-8	TRBD1	.	TRBJ1-2	CASSFLIPGQGNYGYTF	TGTGCCAGCAGCTTCCTAATCCCGGGACAGGGGAACTATGGCTACACCTTC
TRBV18	TRBD1	.	TRBJ1-1	CASSPSTGGVFF	TGTGCCAGCTCACCGTCGACAGGGGGTGTTTTCTTT
TRBV19	.	.	TRBJ1-2	CASSITGVGYTF	TGTGCCAGTAGTATAACGGGGGTGGGCTACACCTTC
TRBV5-4	TRBD1	.	TRBJ1-5	CASSSGTGAGQPQHF	TGTGCCAGCAGCTCTGGGACAGGAGCCGGTCAGCCCCAGCATTTT
TRBV7-6	.	.	TRBJ2-3	CASSRTALTDTQYF	TGTGCCAGCAGCCGGACAGCTCTCACAGATACGCAGTATTTT
TRBV7-2	.	.	TRBJ2-1	CASSLAGGPDEQFF	TGTGCCAGCAGCTTAGCGGGGGGGCCTGATGAGCAGTTCTTC
TRBV4-1	.	.	TRBJ2-2	CASSQEGWRGRGGELFF	TGCGCCAGCAGCCAAGAGGGTTGGCGGGGGCGGGGCGGGGAGCTGTTTTTT
TRBV28	.	.	TRBJ1-5	CASSPGQPQHF	TGTGCCAGCAGTCCAGGTCAGCCCCAGCATTTT
TRBV19	TRBD2	once	TRBJ2-1	CASSPPRPRGAGDEQFF	TGTGCCAGTAGTCCACCCCGACCGCGGGGGGCCGGGGATGAGCAGTTCTTC
TRBV27	TRBD2	.	TRBJ2-1	CAIRTSGVAYNEQFF	TGTGCCATCAGGACTAGCGGGGTCGCCTACAATGAGCAGTTCTTC
TRBV20-1	TRBD1	.	TRBJ2-7	CSASHRGEQYF	TGCAGTGCTAGTCACAGGGGGGAGCAGTACTTC
TRBV7-2	TRBD1	once	TRBJ1-2	CASSKDRAYGYTF	TGTGCCAGCAGCAAGGACAGGGCCTATGGCTACACCTTC
TRBV4-1	TRBD2	.	TRBJ2-1	CASSQDRAGYNEQFF	TGCGCCAGCAGCCAAGATCGAGCGGGGTACAATGAGCAGTTCTTC
TRBV6-1	.	few	TRBJ2-3	CASSEASGSTDTQYF	TGTGCCAGCAGTGAAGCGAGCGGGAGCACAGATACGCAGTATTTT
TRBV7-9	.	.	TRBJ1-1	CASSFSYGFATNTEAFF	TGTGCCAGCAGCTTCAGTTATGGTTTTGCCACGAACACTGAAGCTTTCTTT
TRBV10-3	TRBD1	.	TRBJ2-7	CAISESGTGREQYF	TGTGCCATCAGTGAGTCAGGGACAGGGCGCGAGCAGTACTTC
TRBV7-8	.	.	TRBJ2-6	CASSLSQYSGANVLTF	TGTGCCAGCAGCTTATCCCAGTACTCTGGGGCCAACGTCCTGACTTTC
TRBV4-1	TRBD1	.	TRBJ2-1	CASSQKGAEEQFF	TGCGCCAGCAGCCAAAAGGGGGCGGAGGAGCAGTTCTTC
TRBV5-4	.	.	TRBJ2-2	CASSLAPATNTGELFF	TGTGCCAGCAGCTTGGCCCCTGCTACGAACACCGGGGAGCTGTTTTTT
TRBV9	.	.	TRBJ2-7	CASSVTEGAIYEQYF	TGTGCCAGCAGCGTTACGGAAGGGGCTATCTACGAGCAGTACTTC